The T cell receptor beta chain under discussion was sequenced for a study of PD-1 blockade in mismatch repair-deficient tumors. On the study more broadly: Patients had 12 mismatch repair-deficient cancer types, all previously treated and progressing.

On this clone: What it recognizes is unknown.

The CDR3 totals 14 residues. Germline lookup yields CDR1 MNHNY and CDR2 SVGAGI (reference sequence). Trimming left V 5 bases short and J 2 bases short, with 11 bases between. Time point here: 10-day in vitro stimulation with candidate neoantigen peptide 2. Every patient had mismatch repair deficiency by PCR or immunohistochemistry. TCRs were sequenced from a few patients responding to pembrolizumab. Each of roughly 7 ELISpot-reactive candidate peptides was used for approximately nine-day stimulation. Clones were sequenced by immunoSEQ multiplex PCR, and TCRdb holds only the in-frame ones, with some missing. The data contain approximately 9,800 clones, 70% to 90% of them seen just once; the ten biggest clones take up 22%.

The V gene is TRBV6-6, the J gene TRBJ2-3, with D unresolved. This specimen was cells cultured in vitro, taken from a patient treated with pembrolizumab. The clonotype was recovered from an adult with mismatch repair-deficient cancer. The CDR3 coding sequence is TGTGCCAGCAGTCCCACTGGAGTCACAGATACGCAGTATTTT. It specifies CASSPTGVTDTQYF.